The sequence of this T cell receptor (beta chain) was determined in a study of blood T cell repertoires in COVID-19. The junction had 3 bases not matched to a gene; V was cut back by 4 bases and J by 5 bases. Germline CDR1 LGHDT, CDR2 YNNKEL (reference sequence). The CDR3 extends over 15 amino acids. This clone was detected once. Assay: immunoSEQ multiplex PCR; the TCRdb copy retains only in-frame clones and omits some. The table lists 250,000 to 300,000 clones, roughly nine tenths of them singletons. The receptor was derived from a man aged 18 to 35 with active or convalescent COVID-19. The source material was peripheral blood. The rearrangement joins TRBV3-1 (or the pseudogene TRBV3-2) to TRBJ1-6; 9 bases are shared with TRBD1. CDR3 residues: CASSLRTGDNSPLHF. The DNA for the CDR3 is TGTGCCAGCAGCCTTCGGACAGGGGATAATTCACCCCTCCACTTT.